This T cell receptor (beta chain) was retrieved from a study of response to subunit inactivated influenza vaccine. Regarding the study as a whole: Authors suggested few new T cells are recruited by each seasonal influenza vaccination.

The CDR3 is 14 residues long. V lost 5 bases to trimming and J lost 8 bases, with 16 bases between them. MiXCR, run by TCRdb on the RT-PCR reads, gives a single entry per CDR3 protein. This table holds about 650,000 distinct CDR3 sequences, around 16% found once. This clonotype was detected a few times. Antigen specificity is unknown. The sequences come from PBMCs from blood, collected approximately 13 days after vaccination. J is TRBJ2-1 and V is TRBV12-3 or TRBV12-4; D may be TRBD1 or TRBD2 (5 bases each). The receptor was isolated from a middle-aged man who received an inactivated influenza vaccine. The CDR3 DNA reads TGTGCCAGCAGTACCGGGACCCTCTTTGATGAGCAGTTCTTC. This sequence encodes CASSTGTLFDEQFF.